These T cell receptor beta chains were read from a single sample in a study of tumor and adjacent non-tumor tissue in lung cancer. TCRdb processed the multiplex PCR reads anew with MiXCR; each CDR3 protein has one entry. Of some 100,000 distinct CDR3 sequences detected, roughly 73% appear once; the ten largest clones hold 30% to 45%. Sequenced input: lung tumor tissue. Source of these receptors: a woman in her sixties or seventies with non-small cell lung cancer. Both conserved end residues are part of each CDR3. A D gene is named only where the DNA matches it firmly. Clone size appears in some rows only: once, few, many, or a class for an expanded clone.

j_call,v_call,d_call,clone_size,cdr3_aa,cdr3_nt
TRBJ2-5,TRBV12-3/TRBV12-4,-,-,CARRPTDVETQYF,TGTGCCCGCAGGCCAACCGACGTAGAGACCCAGTATTTC
TRBJ2-2,TRBV20-1,-,-,CNANGLTGELFF,TGCAATGCTAATGGACTAACCGGGGAGCTGTTTTTT
TRBJ2-6,TRBV12-3/TRBV12-4,-,-,CVSSSSRLGGGGANVLTF,TGTGTCAGCAGTTCCAGTAGACTAGGAGGAGGTGGGGCCAACGTCCTGACTTTC
TRBJ1-1,TRBV11-3,-,-,CASSSNLDTVEAFF,TGTGCCAGCAGCAGTAATTTGGATACCGTTGAAGCTTTCTTT
TRBJ2-5,TRBV28,-,-,CASSHARLPGETQYF,TGTGCCAGCAGTCACGCCAGACTACCAGGAGAGACCCAGTATTTC
TRBJ2-5,TRBV29-1,TRBD1,-,CIVAGGERETQYF,TGCATCGTTGCAGGGGGAGAGAGAGAGACCCAGTACTTC
TRBJ2-2,TRBV6-2/TRBV6-3,TRBD2,-,CASNSHPSGANTGELFF,TGTGCCAGCAACTCCCATCCTAGCGGGGCGAACACCGGGGAGCTGTTTTTT
TRBJ2-7,TRBV6-6,-,-,CASSETKGLSYEQYF,TGTGCCAGCAGTGAAACGAAGGGGCTCTCCTACGAGCAGTACTTC
TRBJ1-2,TRBV6-1,-,-,CASSEWTSYSYTF,TGTGCCAGCAGTGAATGGACATCTTACAGCTACACCTTC
TRBJ2-1,TRBV4-3,TRBD2,many,CASSQEASGSSYNEQFF,TGCGCCAGCAGCCAAGAGGCTAGCGGAAGCTCCTACAATGAGCAGTTCTTC
TRBJ2-2,TRBV20-1,-,-,CSASRVTWELFF,TGCAGTGCTAGCAGAGTCACCTGGGAGCTGTTTTTT
TRBJ1-1,TRBV5-1,-,-,CVSSLHPGNTEAFF,TGCGTCAGCAGCTTGCATCCGGGGAACACTGAAGCTTTCTTT
TRBJ2-1,TRBV29-1,TRBD2,many,CSVPRSGGYNEQFF,TGCAGCGTGCCGCGTAGCGGGGGATACAATGAGCAGTTCTTC
TRBJ1-5,TRBV28,-,few,CASRSRSFNQPQHF,TGTGCCAGCAGATCCCGGTCGTTCAATCAGCCCCAGCATTTT